This TCR beta chain was retrieved from a study of CD8+ T cells in alopecia areata. About the study: Treatment comprised oral tofacitinib, 5 to 10 mg twice daily, in treated patients.

Treatment in this sample: oral pan-JAK inhibitor, 5-10 mg twice daily. Of note for this clone: The sample has other DNA sequences that encode this CDR3 too.

Isolated RNA was reverse transcribed into cDNA used as the sequencing template. Using immunoSEQ multiplex PCR, the repertoire was profiled, and TCRdb retains in-frame clones only, with some absent. The table has approximately 210,000 clones, 60% seen once. This CDR3 spans 12 amino acids. V was cut by 3 bases and J by 3 bases, with 7 bases left in between. CDR1 is SGHDT, CDR2 YYEEEE, per germline. This sequence originates from a human donor with alopecia areata. Sequencing used CD4+ T cells sorted from blood, obtained at week 4, from a patient treated with tofacitinib. This chain uses TRBV5-6 with TRBJ2-7, with D unresolved. The CDR3 sequence: CASSSRGYEQYF. CDR3 coding DNA: TGTGCCAGCAGCTCCCGCGGCTACGAGCAGTACTTC.